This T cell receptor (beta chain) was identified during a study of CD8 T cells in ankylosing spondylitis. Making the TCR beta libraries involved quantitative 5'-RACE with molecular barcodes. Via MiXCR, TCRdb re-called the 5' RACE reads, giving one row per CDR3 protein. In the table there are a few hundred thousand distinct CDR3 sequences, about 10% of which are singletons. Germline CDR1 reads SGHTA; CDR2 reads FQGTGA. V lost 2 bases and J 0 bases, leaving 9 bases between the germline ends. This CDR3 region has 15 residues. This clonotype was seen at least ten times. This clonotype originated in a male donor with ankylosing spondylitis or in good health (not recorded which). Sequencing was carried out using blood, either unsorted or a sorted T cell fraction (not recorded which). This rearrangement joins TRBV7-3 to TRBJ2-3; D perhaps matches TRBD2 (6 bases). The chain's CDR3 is CASSLLASSTDTQYF. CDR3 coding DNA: TGTGCCAGCAGCTTACTAGCGTCAAGCACAGATACGCAGTATTTT.